The TCR beta chain described here comes from a study of cytomegalovirus exposure and HLA in healthy donors. About the study: Sequencing of about 179 million T cells in an earlier analysis found approximately 120 million unique TCR beta sequences.

As concerns this clone: Its antigen is still unknown.

Overall study findings and caveats: It was only CMV serostatus that was available as immune exposure information. Follow-up analysis found HLA locus-dependent TCR association rates, highest for DRB1 and lowest for HLA-C.

CDR3 length: 13 residues. The germline CDR1 and CDR2 sequences are LGHNA and YSLEER. Trimming removed 6 bases from V and 7 bases from J; junction bases left unmatched: 8. 60 Vbeta and 13 Jbeta primers were used in PCR. TCRdb's table, derived via immunoSEQ multiplex PCR, lists solely in-frame clones and lacks some. Of under 150,000 clones listed, roughly 79% are singletons. The sequence derives from a man aged 18 to 30 in good health and CMV-seronegative. This chain links TRBV4-3 with TRBJ2-7; 8 bases align to TRBD1. The sequenced sample consisted of PBMCs. As DNA, the CDR3 is TGCGCCAGCAGGCCGGCAGGGGGCGCAGAGCAGTACTTC. It yields the protein CASRPAGGAEQYF.